This T cell receptor beta chain was found in a study of T-cell reconstitution after alpha-beta-depleted transplantation in children. Researchers prepared the TCRbeta library using unique molecular identifiers, the study reports. TCRdb re-called the PCR reads with MiXCR, one entry per CDR3 protein. The table includes some 350,000 distinct CDR3 sequences, roughly 16% detected once. This clonotype was observed at least ten times. Trimming shortened V by 5 bases and J by 3 bases, and 14 bases separated the two germline ends. This CDR3 contains 14 residues. Germline values: CDR1 SGHVS, CDR2 FNYEAQ. Sequencing was performed on PBMCs, mostly from graft donor cells, taken 360 days after TCRalphabeta/CD19-depleted stem cell transplant. This clonotype was sampled from a male patient aged 2-9 years who had a stem cell transplant for acute lymphoblastic leukemia, so the T cells may come from the graft donor. The rearrangement links TRBV7-6 to TRBJ2-7; the D gene could be TRBD1 or TRBD2 (5 bases each). The CDR3 loop reads CASSLGMGVYEQYF. CDR3 coding DNA: TGTGCCAGCAGCCTCGGGATGGGGGTCTACGAGCAGTACTTC.